Listed below are T cell receptor beta chains from one sample, sequenced in a study of Ad26.COV2.S vaccination and SARS-CoV-2 variants. Assay: immunoSEQ multiplex PCR; the TCRdb copy retains only in-frame clones and omits some. The sample comprises some 240,000 clones, around 88% of which are singletons, and just under 3% rests with the top ten. The sample was peripheral blood, taken in a trial of Ad26.COV2.S vaccine versus placebo. Receptor source: a person aged 18-60 years who received the Ad26.COV2.S COVID-19 vaccine or a placebo. CDR3s include the opening cysteine and the closing phenylalanine or tryptophan. D genes are given only for firm matches. Where a row states a size, it is once, few, many or the class of an expanded clone; other rows omit it.

>NA|TRBJ2-3|TRBD2|TRBV5-1
TGCGCCAGCAGCCCTGGACTAGGCAACACAGATACGCAGTATTTT
CASSPGLGNTDTQYF
>NA|TRBJ2-5|TRBD1|TRBV9
TGTGCCAGCAGCGTCGGTCTGGACAGGGGTCAAGAGACCCAGTACTTC
CASSVGLDRGQETQYF
>NA|TRBJ1-2|NA|TRBV5-6
TGTGCCAGCAGCTTGGGGAAACCCTACTATGGCTACACCTTC
CASSLGKPYYGYTF
>few|TRBJ1-1|NA|TRBV19
TGTGCCAGTAGTATCCCACAGGGAGCTACTGAAGCTTTCTTT
CASSIPQGATEAFF
>NA|TRBJ2-5|NA|TRBV10-3
TGTGCCATCGGAGACAGGTTGGGAGAGACCCAGTACTTC
CAIGDRLGETQYF
>once|TRBJ2-1|NA|TRBV5-8
TGTGCCAGCAGCTTGTTCGGGTACAATGAGCAGTTCTTC
CASSLFGYNEQFF
>NA|TRBJ2-5|TRBD2|TRBV4-2
TGTGCCAGCAGCCAAGGGGGCGGGAGGTTGGGGACCCAGTACTTC
CASSQGGGRLGTQYF
>NA|TRBJ2-1|TRBD1|TRBV30
TGTGCCTGGAGTGGAACAGGGGGCATAGAGGAGCAGTTCTTC
CAWSGTGGIEEQFF
>NA|TRBJ1-2|TRBD1|TRBV5-4
TGTGCCAGCAGCTTGGAATACGGACAGGGAAGTGTAACCTTC
CASSLEYGQGSVTF
>NA|TRBJ2-4|TRBD1|TRBV10-3
TGTGCCATCAGTGAGTCGACAGGGAGATCCAAAAACATTCAGTACTTC
CAISESTGRSKNIQYF